These 31 T cell receptor beta chains were all obtained from the same sample, sequenced in a study of CD8 T cells in ankylosing spondylitis. TCRdb called the 5' RACE reads again in MiXCR, with one record for every CDR3 protein. The sample holds a few hundred thousand distinct CDR3 sequences, around 11% seen once. Sequencing input: blood, either unsorted or a sorted T cell fraction (not recorded which). Receptors originate from a male donor with ankylosing spondylitis or in good health (not recorded which).

Ten or more counts support this clonotype. The chain uses TRBV20-1 and TRBJ2-1; 7 nucleotides match TRBD2. CDR1 and CDR2 (germline): DFQATT, SNEGSKA (reference sequence). The CDR3 contains 15 residues. Trimming took 6 bases from V and 8 from J; bases not matched to a gene: 16. The CDR3, as DNA: TGCAGTGCCGAGGTACTGGCGGGAGCAGGCGATGAGCAGTTCTTC. Amino acids: CSAEVLAGAGDEQFF.

This chain connects TRBV7-2 to TRBJ1-4; D is uncertain. Germline-derived CDR1 and CDR2 are SGHTA and FQGNSA. The CDR3 covers 15 residues. V lost 1 base, J lost 3 bases, and 9 bases lay in between. The CDR3 DNA is TGTGCCAGCAGCTTAGTCTCCGGTTCTAATGAAAAACTGTTTTTT. It codes for CASSLVSGSNEKLFF. The full variable domain, in which reference TRBV7-2 and TRBJ1-4 provide the parts outside the CDR3, is GAGVSQSPSNKVTEKGKDVELRCDPISGHTALYWYRQSLGQGLEFLIYFQGNSAPDKSGLPSDRFSAERTGGSVSTLTIQRTQQEDSAVYLCASSLVSGSNEKLFFGSGTQLSVL.

The chain uses TRBV29-1 and TRBJ2-2, with 7 bases aligning to TRBD1. The CDR3 totals 12 residues. J was trimmed by 4 bases and V by 7 bases; bases with no gene match: 3. In germline, CDR1 is SQVTM, CDR2 ANQGSEA. The CDR3 nucleotides read TGCAGCGCCGGACAGGCCACCGGGGAGCTGTTTTTT. As protein: CSAGQATGELFF.

This clonotype was counted ten times or more. The gene calls are TRBV5-1 and TRBJ2-2, with D uncertain. V was clipped by 2 bases and J by 7 bases, with 12 bases between them. Germline V gene data show CDR1 as SGHRS and CDR2 as YFSETQ. The CDR3 runs 14 residues. This CDR3 is CASSFNAERGELFF. CDR3 DNA: TGCGCCAGCAGCTTTAACGCCGAGCGCGGGGAGCTGTTTTTT.

This clonotype was counted at least ten times. The rearrangement links TRBV5-1 to TRBJ2-1; D is tentatively TRBD1 or TRBD2 (5 bases each). The germline V and J ends were trimmed by 4 bases and 4 bases, with 12 bases remaining between them. Germline assignment: CDR1 SGHRS and CDR2 YFSETQ. This CDR3 is built from 14 residues. This CDR3 is CASSLGTEYNEQFF. The CDR3 region has the DNA TGCGCCAGCAGCCTCGGGACCGAGTACAATGAGCAGTTCTTC.

In the case of this clonotype: An end of the junction does not agree with germline; a read error may underlie this. The chain has TRBV18 and TRBJ2-3, with 9 bases aligning to TRBD2. The CDR3 runs 19 residues. The germline gives CDR1 KGHSH, CDR2 LQKENI. CDR3 in amino acids: CASSPTATSGLTFTATQYF. The DNA of the CDR3 is TGTGCCAGCTCACCAACCGCTACTAGCGGGCTAACCTTCACAGCTACGCAGTATTTT.

This clonotype occurred many times. The rearrangement joins TRBV5-1 to TRBJ1-1, with TRBD1 as a possible D gene (5 bases). The V gene's germline CDR1 is SGHRS and CDR2 YFSETQ. The CDR3 spans 15 residues. V gave up 4 bases and J gave up 1 base, with 14 bases separating them. The CDR3 nucleotides read TGCGCCAGCAGCAAGCAGGGCTACGAGAACACTGAAGCTTTCTTT. Amino acids: CASSKQGYENTEAFF.

This clonotype has ten or more counts. V gene TRBV29-1 combines with J gene TRBJ2-3, with 10 bases fitting TRBD2. Germline lookup yields CDR1 SQVTM and CDR2 ANQGSEA. This CDR3 is built from 14 residues. The trim removed 6 bases at V and 5 bases at J, leaving 8 bases unmatched. CDR3 DNA sequence: TGCAGCGTATCTCCGGGACTAGCGAAAGATACGCAGTATTTT. Amino acid sequence: CSVSPGLAKDTQYF.

This clonotype was detected many times. V usage is TRBV24-1 and J usage is TRBJ2-7, with 11 bases identical to TRBD1. This CDR3 has 14 amino acids. Per germline, CDR1 KGHDR and CDR2 SFDVKD. Trimming cost V 9 bases and J 4 bases; bases outside gene matches: 7. In nucleotides, the CDR3 is TGTGCCACCGGACAGGGGGCGCCCAAATACGAGCAGTACTTC. Its protein is CATGQGAPKYEQYF.

The chain is built from TRBV7-3 and TRBJ2-3; TRBD2 matches at 14 bases. The CDR3 runs to 15 residues. Trimming cost V 3 bases and J 7 bases; bases outside gene matches: 3. Germline-derived CDR1 and CDR2 are SGHTA and FQGTGA. CDR3 coding DNA: TGTGCCAGCAGCTTGGGACTAGCGGGAGTAAATACGCAGTATTTT. Translation gives CASSLGLAGVNTQYF.

The chain is built from TRBV4-2 and TRBJ2-7; TRBD2 aligns across 11 bases. The germline gives CDR1 LGHNA, CDR2 YNFKEQ. The V segment lost 4 bases and the J segment 6 bases; nucleotides outside the gene matches: 29. This CDR3 is built from 22 residues. The CDR3 DNA sequence: TGTGCCAGCAGCCCACTAGCGGGAGCCTTTTTCCCGCGCAGGAGCCTTTACTCCGAGCAGTACTTC. This translates into CASSPLAGAFFPRRSLYSEQYF.

This clonotype was seen a few times. J is TRBJ2-7 and V is TRBV4-1; D gene uncertain. CDR1 is MGHRA, CDR2 YSYEKL, per germline. The CDR3 is 15 residues long. The germline V and J ends were trimmed by 4 bases and 0 bases, with 13 bases remaining between them. The CDR3 loop is CASSPPGGSSYEQYF. CDR3 sequence (DNA): TGCGCCAGCAGCCCCCCAGGCGGTTCCTCCTACGAGCAGTACTTC.

This clonotype was counted between two and nine times. V is TRBV7-3 and J is TRBJ2-1; D may be TRBD2 (5 bases). Germline V CDR1 and CDR2: SGHTA, FQGTGA. The CDR3 has 16 residues. Trimming cost V 1 base and J 0 bases, with 10 bases left between them. The CDR3 DNA reads TGTGCCAGCAGCTTAATAGGAGCGGTCTCCTACAATGAGCAGTTCTTC. Translated, it gives CASSLIGAVSYNEQFF.

The V call is TRBV6-4, the J call TRBJ2-1; either TRBD1 or TRBD2 may fit D (5 bases each). The germline V and J ends were trimmed by 2 bases and 6 bases, with 8 bases remaining between them. Germline V lookup: CDR1 MRHNA, CDR2 SNTAGT. The CDR3 totals 13 residues. The CDR3 protein is CASSDGTSNEQFF. The CDR3 DNA is TGTGCCAGCAGTGACGGGACGAGCAATGAGCAGTTCTTC.

This clonotype has at least ten counts. This chain connects TRBV29-1 to TRBJ1-1; D not certain. Trimming left V 6 bases short and J 2 bases short, with 7 bases between. The CDR3 sequence is 11 residues long. CDR1 is SQVTM, CDR2 ANQGSEA, per germline. In DNA form, the CDR3 reads TGCAGCGTGAGCCCTAACACTGAAGCTTTCTTT. It is translated as CSVSPNTEAFF. Based on the CDR3 plus reference TRBV29-1 and TRBJ1-1, the full variable domain is SAVISQKPSRDICQRGTSLTIQCQVDSQVTMMFWYRQQPGQSLTLIATANQGSEATYESGFVIDKFPISRPNLTFSTLTVSNMSPEDSSIYLCSVSPNTEAFFGQGTRLTVV.

Many counts were recorded for this clonotype. The rearrangement joins TRBV5-1 to TRBJ2-1; D gene uncertain. The CDR3 is made up of 14 amino acids. V was trimmed by 4 bases and J by 9 bases, leaving 17 bases between them. Germline V gene sequence: CDR1 SGHRS, CDR2 YFSETQ. CDR3 nucleotide sequence: TGCGCCAGCAGCGCCACTTCGCAGGATGGTGAGCAGTTCTTC. This gives the protein CASSATSQDGEQFF.

This clonotype was recorded many times. The chain recombines TRBV29-1 with TRBJ1-4; the D is unclear. The CDR3 has 11 residues. V lost 7 bases, J lost 5 bases, and 8 bases lay in between. Germline CDR1 reads SQVTM; CDR2 reads ANQGSEA. CDR3 coding DNA: TGCAGCGGGGGAGAGAATGAAAAACTGTTTTTT. Its translation: CSGGENEKLFF.

Of note for this clonotype: Compared with germline, one end of the junction differs, possibly owing to a read error. This chain joins TRBV5-1 and TRBJ2-6; D unresolved. The CDR3 covers 15 residues. Germline assignment: CDR1 SGHRS and CDR2 YFSETQ. CDR3 amino acids: CARSFSSSGANVLTF. For the CDR3, the DNA is TGCGCCAGAAGCTTCAGCAGCTCTGGGGCCAACGTCCTGACTTTC.

This clonotype has at least ten counts. V gene TRBV20-1 combines with J gene TRBJ2-2, with 8 bases that match TRBD2. The CDR3 covers 14 residues. V trimming: 7 bases; J trimming: 5 bases; junction bases outside the gene matches: 9. CDR1 is DFQATT and CDR2 is SNEGSKA in the germline V gene (reference sequence). CDR3 nucleotides: TGCAGTGTCCAGCGGGAGCATGGGACCGGGGAGCTGTTTTTT. Protein sequence: CSVQREHGTGELFF.

This clonotype was counted ten times or more. The chain has TRBV29-1 and TRBJ2-3, with 7 bases identical to TRBD1. Germline CDR1 is SQVTM and CDR2 is ANQGSEA. V trimming: 5 bases; J trimming: 6 bases; junction bases outside the gene matches: 5. This CDR3 has 12 residues. The CDR3 nucleotides are TGCAGCGTTACAGGGGCTGGGGATACGCAGTATTTT. This sequence encodes CSVTGAGDTQYF.

This clonotype was recorded at least ten times. CDR3 coding DNA: TGCGCCAGCAGCTTGGACGGAGCGGGGGACTACAATGAGCAGTTCTTC. It translates to CASSLDGAGDYNEQFF. The rearrangement links TRBV5-1 to TRBJ2-1; 8 bases fit TRBD2. Trimming removed 0 bases from V and 3 bases from J; junction bases left unmatched: 5. CDR3 length equals 16 residues. CDR1 and CDR2 from the germline V gene are SGHRS and YFSETQ.

The chain employs TRBV12-5 and TRBJ1-2; D remains ambiguous. CDR1 is LGHNT and CDR2 is FRNRAP in the germline V gene. CDR3 length equals 14 residues. V lost 0 bases to trimming and J lost 3 bases, with 8 bases between them. CDR3 amino acids: CASGLVPGDYGYTF. The DNA for the CDR3 is TGTGCTAGTGGTTTGGTCCCAGGAGACTATGGCTACACCTTC.

In this sample, this clonotype turned up many times. The CDR3 loop reads CAIMGGGGEQYF. DNA for the CDR3: TGTGCCATCATGGGGGGAGGGGGTGAGCAGTACTTC. V and J are TRBV10-3 and TRBJ2-7, with a tentative D call TRBD2 (7 bases). CDR3 size: 12 residues. Trimming shortened V by 7 bases and J by 7 bases, and 14 bases separated the two germline ends. Per germline, CDR1 ENHRY and CDR2 SYGVKD.

This clonotype was observed a handful of times. This sequence joins TRBV12-3 or TRBV12-4 and TRBJ1-1; 7 bases match TRBD1. The CDR3 contains 15 residues. V shed 5 bases and J 1 base; nucleotides not matched to a gene: 7. The CDR3 DNA reads TGTGCCAGCAGTCCCTCCCGACAGGGGAACACTGAAGCTTTCTTT. This translates into CASSPSRQGNTEAFF.

Ten or more counts support this clonotype. The chain couples TRBV29-1 to TRBJ2-1; D unclear. The CDR3 is 13 amino acids. The V end lost 7 bases, the J end lost 9 bases, and 19 bases lay between the germline ends. The germline CDR1 and CDR2 sequences are SQVTM and ANQGSEA. CDR3 sequence reads: CSAPGLSPREQFF. Written as DNA, the CDR3 is TGCAGCGCGCCCGGTTTGTCGCCGCGTGAGCAGTTCTTC.

At least ten counts were recorded for this clonotype. The J gene is TRBJ1-6, the V gene TRBV28; TRBD1 is a possible D gene (5 bases). The V end lost 3 bases, the J end lost 6 bases, and 15 bases lay between the germline ends. Germline assignment: CDR1 MDHEN and CDR2 SYDVKM. This CDR3 is 16 amino acids long. CDR3: CASSLRGLRGNSPLHF. CDR3 nucleotides: TGTGCCAGCAGTTTGAGGGGCCTAAGGGGTAATTCACCCCTCCACTTT.

V is TRBV11-1 and J is TRBJ2-1, with TRBD2 matching over 8 bases. The CDR3 contains 18 residues. The germline V gene has CDR1 SGHAT and CDR2 FQDESV (reference sequence). V was clipped by 5 bases and J by 0 bases; unmatched bases: 12. The CDR3 region is CASSPGVSGASSYNEQFF. The CDR3 bases are TGTGCCAGCAGCCCCGGAGTTAGCGGGGCCAGCTCCTACAATGAGCAGTTCTTC.

For the CDR3, the DNA is TGTGCCAGCAGCCAAGGGGACAGACGCAAAAACATTCAGTACTTC. Its translation is CASSQGDRRKNIQYF. The J gene is TRBJ2-4, the V gene TRBV3-1; 7 nucleotides match TRBD1. This CDR3 comprises 15 residues. The germline V gene encodes CDR1 LGHDT and CDR2 YNNKEL (reference sequence). The trim removed 1 base at V and 3 bases at J, leaving 3 bases unmatched.

This clonotype has at least ten counts. The chain joins TRBV12-3 or TRBV12-4 to TRBJ2-1; no reliable D call. V dropped 5 bases and J dropped 6 bases, with 5 bases sitting between them. The CDR3 is 11 residues long. This CDR3 reads CASSVLNEQFF. In DNA form, the CDR3 reads TGTGCCAGCAGTGTACTCAATGAGCAGTTCTTC.

This clonotype was found many times. The chain has TRBV20-1 and TRBJ1-5, with D perhaps matching TRBD1 (5 bases). Looked up from germline, CDR1 is DFQATT and CDR2 is SNEGSKA (reference sequence). Trimming took off 6 bases at V and 5 bases at J, with 14 bases between the two ends. The CDR3 contains 13 residues. CDR3 nucleotide sequence: TGCAGTGCGGGGGGGGGTTCGGATCAGCCCCAGCATTTT. It is translated as CSAGGGSDQPQHF.

This clonotype has ten or more counts. The chain links TRBV20-1 to TRBJ2-2; 10 bases match TRBD1. J gave up 2 bases and V 4 bases, and 1 base lay outside the gene matches. The CDR3 is made up of 14 amino acids. The germline CDR1 and CDR2 sequences are DFQATT and SNEGSKA (reference sequence). The CDR3 bases are TGCAGTGCTACGACAGGGGGCAACACCGGGGAGCTGTTTTTT. Residues: CSATTGGNTGELFF.